These T cell receptor beta chains were read from a single sample in a study of cytomegalovirus exposure and HLA in healthy donors. Some clones are missing from TCRdb's copy, which holds only in-frame ones; the method was immunoSEQ multiplex PCR. Counted here are around 86,000 clones, about three quarters occurring once; the ten biggest clones make up about 6.4%. The sample taken for sequencing was PBMCs. The source of these receptors is a female donor in good health and CMV-seronegative. Both conserved end residues are part of each CDR3. D genes are given only for firm matches. Where a row states a size, it is once, few, many or the class of an expanded clone; other rows omit it.

V	size	D	J	DNA	CDR3
TRBV5-8	NA	NA	TRBJ2-7	TGTGCCAGCAGCCCGATGGCAGTCTCCTACGAGCAGTACTTC	CASSPMAVSYEQYF
TRBV6-5	NA	NA	TRBJ2-1	TGTGCCAGCACAAAGGGGGATGAGCAGTTCTTC	CASTKGDEQFF
TRBV15	NA	TRBD2	TRBJ2-5	TGTGCCACCAGCAGAGATCGGCCTAGCGGGGGACTTGGGACCCAGTACTTC	CATSRDRPSGGLGTQYF
TRBV9	few	NA	TRBJ1-1	TGTGCCAGCAGCGTAGTTTTAGGGGAGAACACTGAAGCTTTCTTT	CASSVVLGENTEAFF
TRBV28	NA	TRBD1	TRBJ2-2	TGTGCCAGCAGTTTATCGGGGACAGGGCGGGCCGGGGAGCTGTTTTTT	CASSLSGTGRAGELFF
TRBV4-3	NA	TRBD1	TRBJ2-3	TGCGCCAGCAGCCAAGCCAGGGGACAGGGGTCGGGAGATACGCAGTATTTT	CASSQARGQGSGDTQYF
TRBV4-2	NA	NA	TRBJ2-2	TGTGCCAGCAGCCAGAAGAGAGACACCGGGGAGCTGTTTTTT	CASSQKRDTGELFF
TRBV5-1	NA	TRBD2	TRBJ2-3	TGCGCCAGCAGCCTCGGACTAGCGGGGGGCCTCTCAACCCACACAGATACGCAGTATTTT	CASSLGLAGGLSTHTDTQYF
TRBV19	NA	TRBD2	TRBJ2-1	TGTGCCAGTACCAAAGGGCCTAGCGGTAGAAGCAATGAGCAGTTCTTC	CASTKGPSGRSNEQFF
TRBV7-6	NA	NA	TRBJ2-3	TGTGCCAGCAGCTTAGCACCAGCGGAGGATACGCAGTATTTT	CASSLAPAEDTQYF
TRBV4-2	NA	TRBD1	TRBJ1-2	TGTGCCAGCAGCCAAGGACAGGGGGCGATTGCGGGTGGCTACACCTTC	CASSQGQGAIAGGYTF
TRBV10-3	NA	NA	TRBJ2-7	TGTGCCATCGCGGGACAGACCTACGAGCAGTACTTC	CAIAGQTYEQYF
TRBV12-5	NA	NA	TRBJ2-4	TGTGCTAGTGGTACGGTGGACATTCAGTACTTC	CASGTVDIQYF
TRBV5-4	once	TRBD2	TRBJ2-3	TGTGCCAGCAGCTCCGGGGGGGGTGAGGATACGCAGTATTTT	CASSSGGGEDTQYF
TRBV7-2	NA	TRBD2	TRBJ2-3	TGTGCCAGCAGCTTCCGTGGACTAGCGGGAGTTCCAGATACGCAGTATTTT	CASSFRGLAGVPDTQYF
TRBV7-8	NA	TRBD2	TRBJ2-1	TGTGCCAGCAGCCCCCTAGCGGGAGGGGAGCAGTTCTTC	CASSPLAGGEQFF
TRBV27	NA	NA	TRBJ2-1	TGTGCCAGCAGTTATCAGGAATACAATGAGCAGTTCTTC	CASSYQEYNEQFF
TRBV5-1	NA	NA	TRBJ2-6	TGCGCCAGCAGCTTCAATCCCTCTGGGGCCAACGTCCTGACTTTC	CASSFNPSGANVLTF
TRBV2	NA	TRBD1	TRBJ1-1	TGTGCCAGCAGTGCCCGGGGGACAGTCGGCACTGAAGCTTTCTTT	CASSARGTVGTEAFF
TRBV11-2	NA	NA	TRBJ2-3	TGTGCCAGCAGCTCTCTGGGATTTAGGGGAACAGATACGCAGTATTTT	CASSSLGFRGTDTQYF
TRBV6-5	NA	TRBD1	TRBJ1-2	TGTGCCAGCAGTTACGACAGGGCCGTTTATGGCTACACCTTC	CASSYDRAVYGYTF
TRBV28	NA	TRBD2	TRBJ2-5	TGTGCCAGCAGTACGCGACTAGCGGGAGGTAAGGAGCAGTACTTC	CASSTRLAGGKEQYF
TRBV10-2	NA	NA	TRBJ2-7	TGCGCCAGCAGTCCAAACTACGAGCAGTACTTC	CASSPNYEQYF
TRBV6-1	NA	NA	TRBJ1-5	TGTGCCAGCAGTGAACCGGGGGGCGGCCAGCCCCAGCATTTT	CASSEPGGGQPQHF
TRBV18	NA	NA	TRBJ1-6	TGTGCCAGCGCAACAAAAGGGGCAGGATTCGCATTTGTCCCCCTCCACTTT	CASATKGAGFAFVPLHF
TRBV9	NA	TRBD2	TRBJ2-7	TGTGCCAGGGCCTTGGGAGGGAGCTCCTACGAGCAGTACTTC	CARALGGSSYEQYF
TRBV18	once	TRBD1	TRBJ2-7	TGTGCCAGCTCACCTGGGGGACAGGGAAACTACGAGCAGTACTTC	CASSPGGQGNYEQYF
TRBV5-6	NA	NA	TRBJ1-1	TGTGCCAGCATGAGGGTGGGTCGCACTGAAGCTTTCTTT	CASMRVGRTEAFF
TRBV5-4	NA	NA	TRBJ2-1	TGTGCCAGCAGCACCCAGGGTAGTGCCTGGGGTAATGAGCAGTTCTTC	CASSTQGSAWGNEQFF
TRBV4-2	NA	NA	TRBJ2-5	TGTGCCAGCAGCCAAGGCGAGTCGGTAGCAGAGACCCAGTACTTC	CASSQGESVAETQYF
TRBV19	few	TRBD2	TRBJ2-3	TGTGCCAGTAGTATTATTAAGGCGGGAGGGCGAGGGAATACGCAGTATTTT	CASSIIKAGGRGNTQYF
TRBV5-1	NA	NA	TRBJ2-1	TGCGCCAGCAGCTTGGGGAGTAATAGCGGCGCTAACAATGAGCAGTTCTTC	CASSLGSNSGANNEQFF
TRBV7-9	NA	TRBD2	TRBJ2-3	TGTGCCAGCAGCTTGGGGGAGGGGCACGATACGCAGTATTTT	CASSLGEGHDTQYF
TRBV7-8	NA	TRBD1	TRBJ1-5	TGTGCCAGCAGCTTACAGGCACAGGGGAACCAGCCCCAGCATTTT	CASSLQAQGNQPQHF
TRBV5-1	NA	TRBD2	TRBJ2-1	TGCGCCAGCAGCTTGCGGAGCGGGGGGGGATTTTATGAGCAGTTCTTC	CASSLRSGGGFYEQFF
TRBV5-8	NA	TRBD2	TRBJ2-5	TGTGCCAGCAGCCGCCCGCCTCCTGGCGGGGGGGAAGAGACCCAGTACTTC	CASSRPPPGGGEETQYF
TRBV5-1	NA	NA	TRBJ1-2	TGCGCCAGCAGCGATACAGGGTCTGGCTACACCTTC	CASSDTGSGYTF
TRBV6-4	NA	TRBD1	TRBJ1-2	TGTGCCAGCAGCGATGTTTTCGGACAGGGTTCCTATGGCTACACCTTC	CASSDVFGQGSYGYTF
TRBV4-3	NA	TRBD1	TRBJ1-1	TGCGCCAGCAGCCAAGGCCCTGGACAGGTGATTAACACTGAAGCTTTCTTT	CASSQGPGQVINTEAFF
TRBV5-4	NA	TRBD2	TRBJ2-1	TGTGCCAGCAGCTTAATTAGCGGGAGGACAGGCGATGAGCAGTTCTTC	CASSLISGRTGDEQFF
TRBV28	NA	NA	TRBJ2-6	TGTGCCAGCAGTTCCACCACAGGCGCCTCTGGGGCCAACGTCCTGACTTTC	CASSSTTGASGANVLTF